The 20 T cell receptor beta chains reported below all come from one sample, sequenced in a study of cytomegalovirus exposure and HLA in healthy donors. Use of 60 Vbeta and 13 Jbeta primers characterized the PCR. Method: immunoSEQ multiplex PCR; TCRdb's copy keeps in-frame clones and lacks some. The repertoire has around 130,000 clones, about 80% of them found once; the top ten carry approximately 3%. Specimen: PBMCs. The receptors were gathered from a boy aged 2-15 years in good health and CMV-seronegative.

The chain is built from TRBV27 and TRBJ1-5; D not certain. Trimming removed 3 bases from V and 4 bases from J, with 7 bases in between. Germline assignment: CDR1 MNHEY and CDR2 SMNVEV (reference sequence). This CDR3 spans 13 amino acids. The CDR3 spells CASSFLGNQPQHF. In nucleotides, the CDR3 is TGTGCCAGCAGTTTTCTCGGGAATCAGCCCCAGCATTTT.

This clone was seen just once. In nucleotides, the CDR3 is TGTGCCAGCAGTGAAGCAGGCGGAGGAAACACCATATATTTT. It encodes CASSEAGGGNTIYF. The chain links TRBV2 to TRBJ1-3; D is unresolved. Per the germline V gene, CDR1 is SNHLY and CDR2 is FYNNEI. Deletions cut 0 bases from V and 4 bases from J, with 7 bases between. This CDR3 region has 14 residues. The whole variable domain, filled in from reference TRBV2 and TRBJ1-3, reads EPEVTQTPSHQVTQMGQEVILRCVPISNHLYFYWYRQILGQKVEFLVSFYNNEISEKSEIFDDQFSVERPDGSNFTLKIRSTKLEDSAMYFCASSEAGGGNTIYFGEGSWLTVV.

The chain combines TRBV7-9 with TRBJ1-1; D remains unclear. The CDR3 contains 12 residues. Germline lookup yields CDR1 SEHNR and CDR2 FQNEAQ (reference sequence). V lost 1 base to trimming and J lost 5 bases, with 5 bases between them. For the CDR3, the DNA is TGTGCCAGCAGCTTAGGGGAGACTGAAGCTTTCTTT. Amino acids: CASSLGETEAFF.

V is TRBV15 and J is TRBJ2-1; weak D call: TRBD1 (6 bases). The germline V gene has CDR1 LNHNV and CDR2 YYDKDF (reference sequence). CDR3 length: 16 amino acids. The V end lost 1 base, the J end lost 4 bases, and 14 bases lay between the germline ends. The CDR3, as DNA: TGTGCCACCAGCAGAGGTATTTCGGACAGTTACAATGAGCAGTTCTTC. Translating gives CATSRGISDSYNEQFF.

The J gene is TRBJ2-2, the V gene TRBV9, with a possible D match to TRBD2 (6 bases). CDR1 is SGDLS and CDR2 is YYNGEE in the germline V gene. V was shortened by 2 bases and J by 6 bases, with 8 bases between the two germline ends. The CDR3 covers 13 residues. CDR3 amino acids: CASSVGGAGELFF. CDR3 DNA sequence: TGTGCCAGCAGCGTCGGGGGTGCCGGGGAGCTGTTTTTT.

The CDR3 DNA sequence: TGCGCCAGCAGCTTATGGCCTAGCGAGGGCGAGCAGTACTTC. Residues: CASSLWPSEGEQYF. The V gene is TRBV5-1, the J gene TRBJ2-7, with D tentatively TRBD2 (6 bases). Germline V gene lookup returns CDR1 SGHRS and CDR2 YFSETQ. The CDR3 is made up of 14 amino acids. The V end was cut by 2 bases, the J end by 6 bases, with 15 bases between.

With respect to this clone: The junction departs from the called germline gene at one end, perhaps through a read error. The gene calls are TRBV27 and TRBJ2-2, with D perhaps TRBD2 (5 bases). CDR1 is MNHEY, CDR2 SMNVEV, per germline (reference sequence). CDR3 size: 13 residues. CDR3 bases: TGTGCCAGCAGTCCCGAACTCACCGGGGAACTGTTTTTT. Its protein product is CASSPELTGELFF.

The genes are TRBV7-2 and TRBJ2-1, with D possibly being TRBD2 (5 bases). Germline CDR1 reads SGHTA; CDR2 reads FQGNSA. The V and J ends lost 4 bases and 12 bases respectively, with 10 bases between them. This CDR3 is 11 amino acids long. The CDR3 nucleotides read TGTGCCAGCAGCTCGGGGATGGTGCAGTTCTTC. Encoded protein: CASSSGMVQFF.

This rearrangement joins TRBV6-1 to TRBJ1-1, with D maybe TRBD1 (5 bases). Trimming stripped 7 bases from V and 7 bases from J, with 10 bases between. The CDR3 length is 11 residues. CDR1 and CDR2 from the germline V gene are MNHNS and SASEGT. For the CDR3, the DNA is TGTGCCAGCATCCTTCAGGGTGAAGCTTTCTTT. This encodes CASILQGEAFF.

The genes are TRBV27 and TRBJ2-1, with 7 bases aligning to TRBD2. Germline trimming cut 6 bases from V and 9 bases from J; bases unmatched to any gene: 5. Germline CDR1 MNHEY, CDR2 SMNVEV (reference sequence). The CDR3 runs 12 residues. In DNA form, the CDR3 reads TGTGCCAGCAGCTTGGGGGGGGGTGAGCAGTTCTTC. Protein: CASSLGGGEQFF.

The V and J genes are TRBV10-3 and TRBJ1-5, with 8 bases aligning to TRBD1. The CDR3 totals 15 residues. Losses at the gene ends were 2 bases for V and 8 bases for J; bases not matched to a gene: 8. Germline-derived CDR1 and CDR2 are ENHRY and SYGVKD. The CDR3 protein is CAISEEAGGREPQHF. As DNA, the CDR3 is TGTGCCATCAGTGAGGAGGCAGGGGGCAGGGAGCCCCAGCATTTT.

The genes are TRBV5-4 and TRBJ2-5, with D possibly being TRBD2 (6 bases). This CDR3 has 13 amino acids. The V gene lost 5 bases and the J gene lost 2 bases, with 10 bases spanning the gap. Germline lookup yields CDR1 SGHNT and CDR2 YYREEE (reference sequence). The CDR3 sequence is CASSSGLQETQYF. The CDR3 DNA reads TGTGCCAGCAGTTCGGGACTTCAAGAGACCCAGTACTTC.

This clone was detected only a few times. The chain has TRBV27 and TRBJ2-3; 12 bases line up with TRBD2. J lost 1 base, V lost 6 bases, and 11 bases had no gene match. This CDR3 contains 18 residues. The germline CDR1 and CDR2 sequences are MNHEY and SMNVEV (reference sequence). The CDR3: CASRALAGGPVGTDTQYF. CDR3 DNA sequence: TGTGCCAGCAGGGCGCTAGCGGGGGGGCCGGTTGGCACAGATACGCAGTATTTT.

The chain employs TRBV27 and TRBJ1-6; D is undetermined. The CDR3 totals 16 residues. The V gene's germline CDR1 is MNHEY and CDR2 SMNVEV (reference sequence). V was clipped by 4 bases and J by 6 bases, with 16 bases between them. In DNA, the CDR3 is TGTGCCAGCAGTTCCTCGCTAAGAGGATTTAATTCACCCCTCCACTTT. It specifies CASSSSLRGFNSPLHF.

CDR3 in DNA: TGTGCCAGTAGCTTAAGGATTATGGAGGGCACTGAAGCTTTCTTT. It codes for CASSLRIMEGTEAFF. The rearrangement links TRBV19 to TRBJ1-1, with unresolved D. The CDR3 has 15 amino acids. Between the trimmed V and J ends, which lost 6 bases and 4 bases, there was a span of 18 bases. In germline, CDR1 is LNHDA, CDR2 SQIVND (reference sequence).

The V and J genes are TRBV5-1 and TRBJ2-7; 11 bases line up with TRBD1. CDR3 length: 15 amino acids. V dropped 0 bases and J dropped 2; count of bases not matched to a gene: 1. Germline CDR1 and CDR2: SGHRS and YFSETQ. The CDR3 bases are TGCGCCAGCAGCTTGGGGGGACAGGGGGCCTACGAGCAGTACTTC. Amino acids: CASSLGGQGAYEQYF.

This chain connects TRBV2 to TRBJ2-2; 7 bases map to TRBD1. The CDR3 extends over 13 amino acids. From germline, CDR1 is SNHLY and CDR2 FYNNEI. The V and J ends lost 6 bases and 5 bases, in that order; junction bases with no gene match: 3. The CDR3 DNA is TGTGCCAGCAGCCAGGGACAGACCGGGGAGCTGTTTTTT. Translation gives CASSQGQTGELFF. The full variable domain, with the rest looked up from reference TRBV2 and TRBJ2-2, is EPEVTQTPSHQVTQMGQEVILRCVPISNHLYFYWYRQILGQKVEFLVSFYNNEISEKSEIFDDQFSVERPDGSNFTLKIRSTKLEDSAMYFCASSQGQTGELFFGEGSRLTVL.

This chain joins TRBV11-2 and TRBJ2-1; 8 positions match TRBD2. Unmatched junction bases numbered 3, after V lost 1 base and J lost 4 bases. Germline CDR1 SGHAT, CDR2 FQNNGV. The CDR3 covers 15 residues. The CDR3 reads CASSLVPSGYNEQFF. The CDR3 DNA sequence: TGTGCCAGCAGCTTAGTCCCTAGCGGGTACAATGAGCAGTTCTTC.

This clone occurred once. The V and J genes are TRBV6-6 and TRBJ2-2; 7 bases are a match to TRBD1. CDR3 length equals 15 residues. Germline lookup yields CDR1 MNHNY and CDR2 SVGAGI (reference sequence). The trim removed 6 bases at V and 1 base at J, leaving 5 bases unmatched. The CDR3 protein is CASRKGQMNTGELFF. The CDR3 coding sequence is TGTGCCAGCAGAAAGGGACAGATGAACACCGGGGAGCTGTTTTTT.

The V gene is TRBV2, the J gene TRBJ1-5; no definite D call. The V gene lost 4 bases and the J gene lost 5 bases, with 9 bases spanning the gap. The CDR3 is 13 residues long. Germline-derived CDR1 and CDR2 are SNHLY and FYNNEI. The CDR3 here is CASSAFRDQPQHF. The CDR3 nucleotides are TGTGCCAGCAGTGCTTTCCGGGATCAGCCCCAGCATTTT.